This T cell receptor beta chain is from a study of shared clonotypes between healthy human individuals. Whole-study context: A donor's plate count was three for CD4 naive and three for CD4 memory; CD8 naive had two and CD8 memory one.

The data were produced by immunoSEQ multiplex PCR, yet TCRdb's version contains in-frame clones alone and is incomplete. The profile shows 650,000 to 800,000 clones, 90% to 95% of them singletons. V was pared by 5 bases and J by 4 bases, with 12 bases between. The germline gives CDR1 SEHNR, CDR2 FQNEAQ (reference sequence). The CDR3 sequence is 13 residues long. CD8 cells regarded as naive lacked CD45RO, were positively chosen for CCR7, and omitted terminally differentiated effector memory CD45RA+ cells. Sequences were obtained from naive CD8+ T cells sorted from blood. The chain recombines TRBV7-9 with TRBJ2-7; D is possibly TRBD2 (5 bases). This TCR was recovered from a man under 40 in good health. CDR3 DNA: TGTGCCAGCAGCCGGGGTGGTGGATACGAGCAGTACTTC. Translated: CASSRGGGYEQYF.